This T cell receptor beta chain was retrieved from a study of blood T cell repertoires in COVID-19. As for the study in general: Sources were T cells, B-cell-depleted T cells, or PBMCs; the material itself was cDNA or gDNA.

V lost 0 bases, J lost 3 bases, and 6 bases lay in between. Per the germline V gene, CDR1 is LGHNA and CDR2 is YSLEER. This CDR3 spans 13 amino acids. As handled by the study authors: Estimation of nucleated cell counts was performed using reference gene primer amplification. Clones were read by immunoSEQ multiplex PCR, and TCRdb kept only the in-frame ones, dropping some. The DNA gave D and trimming, while V, J and clone size come from that table. The data contain some 380,000 clones, nearly 90% of them seen just once; the ten biggest clones take up about 6.5%. The chain couples TRBV4-3 to TRBJ2-7, with TRBD1 as a possible D gene (6 bases). The TCR sequence derives from a young man with active or convalescent COVID-19. The sequenced sample consisted of peripheral blood. Written as DNA, the CDR3 is TGCGCCAGCAGCCAAGAGGACAGCTACGAGCAGTACTTC. Encoded protein: CASSQEDSYEQYF.